These 10 T cell receptor beta chains came from one sample sequenced in a study of regulatory T cells in long-lasting Graves disease. Specified time point: persistent/refractory GD, antithyroid drugs over 5 years with positive TRAb. Construction of the TCR library relied on RNA isolated from PBMCs. Arm-PCR with iRepertoire HTBI primers amplified the CDR3 regions for these TCR beta libraries. From the multiplex PCR reads, TCRdb called clonotypes with MiXCR, one entry per CDR3 protein. In the table there are about 460,000 distinct CDR3 sequences, around a fifth of which are singletons. The material was peripheral blood mononuclear cells (PBMCs), obtained when the disease was refractory, from a patient treated with antithyroid drugs. These receptors all stem from a female donor with Graves disease.

The V gene is TRBV18, the J gene TRBJ1-1; D ambiguous. Germline V CDR1 and CDR2: KGHSH, LQKENI. V lost 3 bases and J lost 3, with 14 bases in between. The CDR3 is made up of 15 amino acids. This chain's CDR3 is CASSPFLGGDTEAFF. As DNA, the CDR3 is TGTGCCAGCTCACCCTTCCTGGGAGGCGACACTGAAGCTTTCTTT.

This clonotype was detected ten times or more. CDR3 sequence reads: CASSFRQESYEQYF. The CDR3 DNA follows: TGTGCCAGCAGTTTCCGGCAGGAATCCTACGAGCAGTACTTC. J is TRBJ2-7 and V is TRBV12-3 or TRBV12-4; no definite D call. V was clipped by 3 bases and J by 1 base, with 10 bases between them. This CDR3 region has 14 residues.

The V gene is TRBV20-1, the J gene TRBJ1-1; 7 bases line up with TRBD1. The V segment lost 0 bases and the J segment 8 bases; nucleotides outside the gene matches: 9. The CDR3 covers 14 residues. Germline assignment: CDR1 DFQATT and CDR2 SNEGSKA (reference sequence). The CDR3 DNA sequence: TGCAGTGCTAGAGATTTTGAGGGGGCGTGGGAAGCTTTCTTT. This codes for CSARDFEGAWEAFF.

This clonotype was seen only a few times. The V and J genes are TRBV28 and TRBJ2-6; TRBD1 matches at 7 bases. The CDR3 totals 16 residues. From germline, CDR1 is MDHEN and CDR2 SYDVKM. Trimming cost V 5 bases and J 2 bases; bases outside gene matches: 6. CDR3 DNA sequence: TGTGCCAGCAGTCAAGACAGGGTTCCTGGGGCCAACGTCCTGACTTTC. Translation gives CASSQDRVPGANVLTF.

V and J are TRBV27 and TRBJ1-2, with 8 bases lining up with TRBD1. The CDR3 is 15 amino acids. Germline V CDR1 and CDR2: MNHEY, SMNVEV (reference sequence). V shed 5 bases, J shed 7 bases, and the junction held 12 bases outside the gene matches. The CDR3 DNA is TGTGCCAGCAGTCCAGTCTCGACAGGGGATGGTGGCTACACCTTC. Encoded protein: CASSPVSTGDGGYTF.

The J gene is TRBJ1-4, the V gene TRBV9; D may be TRBD1 (5 bases). V was clipped by 0 bases and J by 6 bases, with 12 bases between them. CDR1 is SGDLS and CDR2 is YYNGEE in the germline V gene. The CDR3 has 15 amino acids. Here the CDR3 DNA reads TGTGCCAGCAGCGTAGCGGGGGGTGCATATGAAAAACTGTTTTTT. This encodes CASSVAGGAYEKLFF.

In this sample, this clonotype turned up a few times. This chain connects TRBV11-2 to TRBJ1-5, with D possibly TRBD1 on 5 matching bases. V lost 3 bases and J 6 bases, leaving 12 bases between the germline ends. The CDR3 has 14 residues. Germline V gene data show CDR1 as SGHAT and CDR2 as FQNNGV. In DNA form, the CDR3 reads TGTGCCAGCAGCTTGGAGGGGCTGGGTCAGCCCCAGCATTTT. This codes for CASSLEGLGQPQHF.

This clonotype was seen only a few times. The chain carries TRBV30 and TRBJ1-5; no clear D. Trimming cost V 2 bases and J 3 bases, with 11 bases left between them. The CDR3 spans 14 residues. CDR1 GTSNPN and CDR2 SVGIG come from the germline V gene (reference sequence). The CDR3, as DNA: TGTGCCTGGAGTCCTGGGGTGTTCAATCAGCCCCAGCATTTT. Amino acid sequence: CAWSPGVFNQPQHF.

This clonotype was seen only a few times. The V call is TRBV6-1, the J call TRBJ2-1; 11 nucleotides align to TRBD2. The CDR3 runs 15 residues. V lost 8 bases to trimming and J lost 9 bases; unmatched junction nucleotides: 12. Germline CDR1 MNHNS, CDR2 SASEGT. CDR3 loop: CASRRGLAGGGEQFF. Written as DNA, the CDR3 is TGTGCCAGCCGCCGTGGGCTAGCGGGGGGAGGTGAGCAGTTCTTC.

The table lists this clonotype with many counts. The CDR3: CASRYTYMNTEAFF. The CDR3 bases are TGTGCCAGCAGGTACACGTACATGAACACTGAAGCTTTCTTT. V is TRBV6-2 or TRBV6-3 and J is TRBJ1-1; D remains unclear. Germline V gene data show CDR1 as MNHEY and CDR2 as SVGEGT. The CDR3 sequence is 14 residues long. The V gene lost 6 bases and the J gene lost 0 bases, with 11 bases spanning the gap.